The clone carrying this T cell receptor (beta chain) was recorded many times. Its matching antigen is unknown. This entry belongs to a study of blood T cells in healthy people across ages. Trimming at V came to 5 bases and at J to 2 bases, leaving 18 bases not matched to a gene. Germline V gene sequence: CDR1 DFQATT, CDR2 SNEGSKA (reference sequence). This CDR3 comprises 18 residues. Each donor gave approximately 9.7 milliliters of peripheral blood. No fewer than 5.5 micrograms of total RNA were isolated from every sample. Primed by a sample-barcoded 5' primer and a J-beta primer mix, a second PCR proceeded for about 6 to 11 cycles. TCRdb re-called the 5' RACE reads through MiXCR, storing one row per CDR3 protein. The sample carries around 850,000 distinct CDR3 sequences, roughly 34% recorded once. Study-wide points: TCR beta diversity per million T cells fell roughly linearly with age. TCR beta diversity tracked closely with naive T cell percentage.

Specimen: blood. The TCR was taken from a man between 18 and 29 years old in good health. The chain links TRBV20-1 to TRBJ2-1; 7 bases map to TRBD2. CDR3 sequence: CSASQSRGRGHPYNEQFF. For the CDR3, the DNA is TGCAGTGCTTCCCAGTCCCGAGGGAGGGGCCACCCCTACAATGAGCAGTTCTTC.